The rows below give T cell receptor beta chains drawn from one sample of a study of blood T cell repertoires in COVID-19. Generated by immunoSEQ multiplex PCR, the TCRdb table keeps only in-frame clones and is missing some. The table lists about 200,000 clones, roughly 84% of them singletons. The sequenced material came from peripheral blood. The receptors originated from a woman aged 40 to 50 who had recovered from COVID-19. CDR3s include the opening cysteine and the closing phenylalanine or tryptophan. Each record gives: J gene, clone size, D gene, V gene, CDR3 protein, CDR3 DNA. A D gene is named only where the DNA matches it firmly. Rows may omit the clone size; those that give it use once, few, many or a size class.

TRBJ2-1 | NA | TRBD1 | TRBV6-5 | CASRTGTVNNEQFF | TGTGCCAGCAGAACCGGGACAGTTAACAATGAGCAGTTCTTC
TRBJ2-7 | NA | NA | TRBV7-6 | CASSLEESGVPHEQYF | TGTGCCAGCAGCTTAGAAGAGTCGGGGGTCCCACACGAGCAGTACTTC
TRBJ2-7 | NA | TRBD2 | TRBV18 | CASSPSGLAKAYEQYF | TGTGCCAGCTCACCATCGGGACTAGCGAAAGCCTACGAGCAGTACTTC
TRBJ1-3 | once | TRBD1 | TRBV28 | CASRLGQGSGNTIYF | TGTGCCAGCAGGCTAGGACAGGGGTCTGGAAACACCATATATTTT
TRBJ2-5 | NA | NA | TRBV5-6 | CASTIGGSQETQYF | TGTGCCAGCACCATTGGCGGGTCACAAGAGACCCAGTACTTC
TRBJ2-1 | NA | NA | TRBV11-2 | CASSLGAASYNEQFF | TGTGCCAGCAGCTTAGGGGCAGCCTCCTACAATGAGCAGTTCTTC
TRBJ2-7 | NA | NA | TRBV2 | CASSERFKTGPREQYF | TGTGCCAGCAGTGAGCGTTTTAAGACAGGCCCTAGAGAGCAGTACTTC
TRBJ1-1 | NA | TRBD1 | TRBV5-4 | CASSRGQGVSPEAFF | TGTGCCAGCAGCCGGGGACAGGGTGTATCCCCTGAAGCTTTCTTT
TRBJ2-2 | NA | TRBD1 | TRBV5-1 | CASSSTGGANTGELFF | TGCGCCAGCAGCTCCACAGGGGGCGCGAACACCGGGGAGCTGTTTTTT
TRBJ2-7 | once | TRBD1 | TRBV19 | CASSIETGAYEQYF | TGTGCCAGTAGTATAGAGACAGGGGCCTACGAGCAGTACTTC
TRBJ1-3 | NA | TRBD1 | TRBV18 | CASSPRQGAGNTIYF | TGTGCCAGCTCACCTCGACAGGGGGCTGGAAACACCATATATTTT
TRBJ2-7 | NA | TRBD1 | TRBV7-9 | CASSPFGQATEQYF | TGTGCCAGCAGCCCGTTCGGACAGGCCACCGAGCAGTACTTC
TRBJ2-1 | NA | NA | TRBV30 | CAWYEGGWADEQFF | TGTGCCTGGTACGAGGGGGGGTGGGCGGATGAGCAGTTCTTC
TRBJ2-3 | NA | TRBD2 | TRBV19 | CASSTELAKSTDTQYF | TGTGCCAGTAGTACCGAACTAGCGAAGAGCACAGATACGCAGTATTTT
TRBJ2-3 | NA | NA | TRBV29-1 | CSGRLPSTDTQYF | TGCAGCGGGCGACTACCTAGCACAGATACGCAGTATTTT
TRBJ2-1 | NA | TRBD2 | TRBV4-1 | CASSQDLLGSGLAGVYEQFF | TGCGCCAGCAGCCAAGACTTGCTGGGCAGCGGGCTAGCGGGAGTCTATGAGCAGTTCTTC
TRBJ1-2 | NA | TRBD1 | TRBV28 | CASSGGQGARMTTF | TGTGCCAGCAGTGGGGGACAGGGGGCGCGTATGACCACCTTC
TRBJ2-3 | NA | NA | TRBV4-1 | CASSLSVGAADTQYF | TGCGCCAGCAGCCTAAGTGTGGGGGCGGCAGATACGCAGTATTTT
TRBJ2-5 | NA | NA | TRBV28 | CASSPPGDSAETQYF | TGTGCCAGCAGTCCACCAGGGGATTCTGCAGAGACCCAGTACTTC
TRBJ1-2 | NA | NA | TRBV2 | CASSDRGDYGYTF | TGTGCCAGCAGTGACAGGGGTGACTATGGCTACACCTTC
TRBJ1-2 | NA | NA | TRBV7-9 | CAASGDGGGYTF | TGTGCCGCTTCAGGGGATGGTGGTGGCTACACCTTC
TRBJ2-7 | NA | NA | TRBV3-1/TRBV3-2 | CASSQVVYSYEQYF | TGTGCCAGCAGCCAAGTTGTCTACTCCTACGAGCAGTACTTC
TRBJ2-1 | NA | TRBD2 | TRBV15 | CATSRGSAGGNEQFF | TGTGCCACCAGCAGAGGATCAGCGGGAGGCAATGAGCAGTTCTTC
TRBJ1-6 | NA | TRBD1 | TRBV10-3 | CAIRPEGQGGNSPLHF | TGTGCCATCAGGCCCGAAGGACAGGGTGGTAATTCACCCCTCCACTTT
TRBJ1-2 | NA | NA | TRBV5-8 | CASSLGPEQYGYTF | TGTGCCAGCAGCTTGGGCCCGGAGCAATATGGCTACACCTTC
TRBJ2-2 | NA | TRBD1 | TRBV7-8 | CASSLYLFGTGFAGELFF | TGTGCCAGCAGCTTATATTTGTTTGGGACAGGGTTTGCCGGGGAGCTGTTTTTT
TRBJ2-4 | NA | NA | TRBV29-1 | CSVDVGNIQYF | TGCAGCGTTGACGTCGGAAACATTCAGTACTTC
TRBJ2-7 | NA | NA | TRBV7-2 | CASSSPPEGYEQYF | TGTGCCAGCAGCTCCCCCCCGGAGGGATACGAGCAGTACTTC
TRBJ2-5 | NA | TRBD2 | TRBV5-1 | CASSSRLAGPRETQYF | TGCGCCAGCAGTTCCAGACTAGCGGGACCACGGGAGACCCAGTACTTC
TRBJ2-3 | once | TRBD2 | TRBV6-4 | CATATSGLQDTQYF | TGTGCCACCGCGACTAGCGGACTACAAGATACGCAGTATTTT
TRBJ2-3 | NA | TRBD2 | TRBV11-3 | CASSLGLAGGPMFPDTQYF | TGTGCCAGCAGCTTAGGACTAGCGGGAGGGCCCATGTTCCCAGATACGCAGTATTTT
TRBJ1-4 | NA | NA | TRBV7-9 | CASSLSIEEKLFF | TGTGCCAGCAGCTTATCAATTGAGGAAAAACTGTTTTTT
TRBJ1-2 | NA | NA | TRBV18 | CASSPDRAYGYTF | TGTGCCAGCTCACCTGACAGAGCCTATGGCTACACCTTC
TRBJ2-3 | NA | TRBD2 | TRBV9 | CASSGAGGTSGFTDTQYF | TGTGCCAGCAGCGGAGCGGGGGGGACTAGCGGCTTCACAGATACGCAGTATTTT
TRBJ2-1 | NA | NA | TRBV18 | CASSLGQDSSYNEQFF | TGTGCCAGCTCACTAGGGCAGGACAGCTCCTACAATGAGCAGTTCTTC
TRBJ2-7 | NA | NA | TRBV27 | CASSLGITYEQYF | TGTGCCAGCAGTTTGGGCATAACCTACGAGCAGTACTTC
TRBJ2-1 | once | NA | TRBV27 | CASSTGSRGHNEQFF | TGTGCCAGCAGCACCGGTAGTAGGGGCCACAATGAGCAGTTCTTC
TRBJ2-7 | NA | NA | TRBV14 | CASSLASYEQYF | TGTGCCAGCAGCCTCGCGAGCTACGAGCAGTACTTC
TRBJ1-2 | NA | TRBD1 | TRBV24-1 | CATSDPRGRGYTF | TGTGCCACCAGTGACCCCAGGGGGCGAGGCTACACCTTC
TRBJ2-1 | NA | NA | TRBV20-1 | CSASASPSRRFF | TGCAGTGCTAGTGCGTCTCCCTCCCGTCGGTTCTTC
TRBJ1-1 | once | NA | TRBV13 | CASSFSGADTEAFF | TGTGCCAGCAGCTTTTCTGGGGCGGACACTGAAGCTTTCTTT
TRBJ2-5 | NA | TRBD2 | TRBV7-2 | CASSSSGLAGETQYF | TGTGCCAGCAGCTCCTCCGGGCTAGCGGGAGAGACCCAGTACTTC
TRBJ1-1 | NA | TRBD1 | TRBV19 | CASRTGTANTEAFF | TGTGCCAGTAGAACCGGGACAGCGAACACTGAAGCTTTCTTT
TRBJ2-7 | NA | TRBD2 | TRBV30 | CAWSRTSGRYEQYF | TGTGCCTGGAGCCGGACTAGCGGGAGGTACGAGCAGTACTTC
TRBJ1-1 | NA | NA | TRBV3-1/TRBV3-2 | CASSPTRSGYEAFF | TGTGCCAGCAGCCCAACAAGATCAGGGTATGAAGCTTTCTTT
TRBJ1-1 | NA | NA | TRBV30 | CAWSRGYAEAFF | TGTGCCTGGAGTAGGGGTTACGCTGAAGCTTTCTTT
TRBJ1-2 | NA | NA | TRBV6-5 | CASRGLAGHYGYTF | TGTGCCAGCAGAGGTTTGGCGGGGCACTATGGCTACACCTTC
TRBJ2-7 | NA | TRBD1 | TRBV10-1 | CASKMDRDHEQYF | TGCGCCAGCAAGATGGACAGGGACCACGAGCAGTACTTC
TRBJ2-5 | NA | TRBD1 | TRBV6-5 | CASNFMTGGMETQYF | TGTGCCAGCAATTTTATGACAGGGGGCATGGAGACCCAGTACTTC
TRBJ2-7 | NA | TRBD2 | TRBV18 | CASSPGGGPVYEQYF | TGTGCCAGCTCACCGGGGGGAGGGCCAGTCTACGAGCAGTACTTC
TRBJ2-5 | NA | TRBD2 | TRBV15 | CATSRDPGRGSKETQYF | TGTGCCACCAGCAGAGATCCGGGTCGCGGGAGTAAGGAGACCCAGTACTTC